The clone carrying this T cell receptor (beta chain) was seen a few times. The entry originates in a study of blood T cells in healthy people across ages. The use of a sample-barcoded 5' primer and a J-beta primer mix characterized a second PCR of roughly 6 to 11 cycles. From the 5' RACE reads, TCRdb called clonotypes with MiXCR, one entry per CDR3 protein. The table records roughly 1.7 million distinct CDR3 sequences, about 31% of them present only once. The CDR3 covers 15 residues. Germline V CDR1 and CDR2: SNHLY, FYNNEI. Trimming took 7 bases from V and 6 from J; bases not matched to a gene: 10. The chain has TRBV2 and TRBJ1-2; 11 bases map to TRBD1. This TCR was recovered from a woman in her thirties in good health. The sequencing input was blood. Here the CDR3 reads CASNNGDRGTHGYTF. The CDR3 nucleotides are TGTGCCAGCAACAATGGGGACAGGGGGACCCATGGCTACACCTTC.